This passage covers 9 T cell receptor beta chains from one sample sequenced in a study of spatial heterogeneity in lung cancer (dated by TCRdb to the late 2010s). The study at large found these results: A correlation was observed between the number of expanded intratumoral alpha and beta TCRs and the tumor nonsynonymous mutation count.

The library was obtained by 5' RACE. Reads for this sample came from a NextSeq 500. The public sequencing data were trimmed at Q25 with fastp and processed into clonotypes with MiXCR by TCRdb, which kept only in-frame beta chains. Rows are combined by CDR3 protein, so each entry shows the most common genes and DNA. This sample comprises roughly 150 distinct CDR3 sequences, roughly 28% of them detected only once. Roughly a third of the sample belongs to the ten largest clones. The time point label for this specimen denotes: sample taken at primary tumor resection. No antigen has been assigned to these receptors. Specimen: lung tumor tissue, collected at surgery. These TCRs come from a male donor with early-stage non-small cell lung cancer.

A word on this clonotype: Because this beta chain is a stray read in a library intended to capture alpha chains, its abundance should not be given much weight. This chain connects TRBV5-6 to TRBJ1-5; D is unresolved. The CDR3 covers 14 residues. Germline values: CDR1 SGHDT, CDR2 YYEEEE. V lost 4 bases and J lost 2, with 10 bases in between. The CDR3 reads CASSPGRGNQPQHF. CDR3 DNA: TGTGCCAGCAGCCCTGGGAGGGGCAATCAGCCCCAGCATTTT.

In the case of this clonotype: This beta chain came through as a stray read in a library set up for alpha chains, and its size says little. V usage is TRBV20-1 and J usage is TRBJ1-2; no reliable D call. Trimming removed 2 bases from V and 7 bases from J, with 11 bases in between. Per germline, CDR1 DFQATT and CDR2 SNEGSKA (reference sequence). This CDR3 is built from 12 residues. CDR3 nucleotides: TGCAGTGCTAGAATCCCTTCCGGTGGCTACACCTTC. It encodes CSARIPSGGYTF.

This clonotype has just a few counts. With the library built for alpha chains, this beta chain is off target and its frequency is not meaningful. The rearrangement links TRBV2 to TRBJ2-7; no clear D. CDR1 is SNHLY and CDR2 is FYNNEI in the germline V gene. V shed 3 bases and J shed 1 base, with 10 bases lying between them. This CDR3 spans 14 amino acids. The CDR3 loop reads CASSEILASYEQYF. DNA for the CDR3: TGTGCCAGCAGTGAGATCCTGGCTTCCTACGAGCAGTACTTC.

On this clonotype: This beta chain is an unintended read in a library built for alpha chains; its size means little. The CDR3 here is CASSPQGPYEQYF. The CDR3 nucleotides are TGTGCCAGCAGCCCGCAAGGCCCCTACGAGCAGTACTTC. V gene TRBV9 combines with J gene TRBJ2-7; D is uncertain. V dropped 4 bases and J dropped 2 bases, with 10 bases sitting between them. The CDR3 totals 13 residues. CDR1 and CDR2 from the germline V gene are SGDLS and YYNGEE.

This clonotype was counted only a few times. For a library built for alpha chains, this beta chain is a stray read; little rests on its size. This chain connects TRBV7-3 to TRBJ1-6; D ambiguous. The CDR3 sequence is 13 residues long. Germline V lookup: CDR1 SGHTA, CDR2 FQGTGA. The V and J ends lost 2 bases and 8 bases respectively, with 7 bases between them. The CDR3 nucleotides are TGTGCCAGCAGCTTAGCTATGGATTCACCCCTCCACTTT. Amino acids: CASSLAMDSPLHF. The entire variable domain, with the rest obtained from reference TRBV7-3 and TRBJ1-6, is as follows: GAGVSQTPSNKVTEKGKYVELRCDPISGHTALYWYRQSLGQGPEFLIYFQGTGAADDSGLPNDRFFAVRPEGSVSTLKIQRTERGDSAVYLCASSLAMDSPLHFGNGTRLTVT.

A few counts support this clonotype. Within a library made for alpha chains, this beta chain is off target, and its count is uninformative. This chain links TRBV12-3 or TRBV12-4 with TRBJ1-1; D is undetermined. Trimming pared 3 bases from V and 1 base from J, leaving 9 bases between. CDR3 length: 14 residues. The CDR3 protein is CASSFSSSNTEAFF. In nucleotides, the CDR3 is TGTGCCAGCAGTTTTTCTTCATCGAACACTGAAGCTTTCTTT.

This clonotype has just a few counts. Because this beta chain is a stray read in a library intended to capture alpha chains, its abundance should not be given much weight. The chain recombines TRBV28 with TRBJ1-5; D might be TRBD1 (5 bases). V dropped 7 bases and J dropped 4 bases, with 14 bases sitting between them. The CDR3 runs to 14 residues. The germline V gene has CDR1 MDHEN and CDR2 SYDVKM. In nucleotides, the CDR3 is TGTGCCAGCAACCTACGGGGCGATAATCAGCCCCAGCATTTT. Translating it yields CASNLRGDNQPQHF. Combining the CDR3 with reference TRBV28 and TRBJ1-5 gives the whole variable domain DVKVTQSSRYLVKRTGEKVFLECVQDMDHENMFWYRQDPGLGLRLIYFSYDVKMKEKGDIPEGYSVSREKKERFSLILESASTNQTSMYLCASNLRGDNQPQHFGDGTRLSIL.

Turning to this clonotype: The library was prepared for alpha chains; this beta chain is a stray read, so its frequency means little. The rearrangement links TRBV6-5 to TRBJ1-1; perhaps TRBD1 as D (5 bases). The CDR3 covers 14 residues. Deletions cut 5 bases from V and 4 bases from J, with 14 bases between. From germline, CDR1 is MNHEY and CDR2 SVGAGI. CDR3: CASSVDWGSTEAFF. In DNA, the CDR3 is TGTGCCAGCAGTGTGGATTGGGGGAGCACTGAAGCTTTCTTT.

A single count supports this clonotype. Found in a library prepared for alpha chains, this beta chain is an off-target read, and its abundance has little meaning. V is TRBV29-1 and J is TRBJ1-2; D is unresolved. This CDR3 spans 8 amino acids. V was trimmed by 5 bases and J by 6 bases, leaving 1 base between them. The germline CDR1 and CDR2 sequences are SQVTM and ANQGSEA. CDR3: CSVNGYTF. The CDR3 DNA reads TGCAGCGTTAATGGCTACACCTTC.